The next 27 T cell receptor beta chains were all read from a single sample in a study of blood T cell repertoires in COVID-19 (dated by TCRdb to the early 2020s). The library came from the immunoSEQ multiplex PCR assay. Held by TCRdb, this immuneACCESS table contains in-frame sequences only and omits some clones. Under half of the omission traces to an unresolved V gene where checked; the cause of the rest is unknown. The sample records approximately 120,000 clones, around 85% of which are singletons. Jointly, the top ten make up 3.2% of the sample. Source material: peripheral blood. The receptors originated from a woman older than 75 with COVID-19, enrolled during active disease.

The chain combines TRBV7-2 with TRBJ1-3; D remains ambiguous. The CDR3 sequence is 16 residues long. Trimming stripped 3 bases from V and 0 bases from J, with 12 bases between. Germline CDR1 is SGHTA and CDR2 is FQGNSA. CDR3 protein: CASSFGLSASGNTIYF. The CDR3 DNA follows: TGTGCCAGCAGCTTCGGGTTATCTGCCTCTGGAAACACCATATATTTT. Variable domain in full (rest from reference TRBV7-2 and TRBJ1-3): GAGVSQSPSNKVTEKGKDVELRCDPISGHTALYWYRQSLGQGLEFLIYFQGNSAPDKSGLPSDRFSAERTGGSVSTLTIQRTQQEDSAVYLCASSFGLSASGNTIYFGEGSWLTVV.

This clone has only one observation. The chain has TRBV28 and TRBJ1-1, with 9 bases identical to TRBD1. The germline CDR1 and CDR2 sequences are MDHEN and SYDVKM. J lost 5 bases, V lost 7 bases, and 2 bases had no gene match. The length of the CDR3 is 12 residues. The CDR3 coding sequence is TGTGCCAGCAACGGACAGGGGACTGAAGCTTTCTTT. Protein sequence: CASNGQGTEAFF.

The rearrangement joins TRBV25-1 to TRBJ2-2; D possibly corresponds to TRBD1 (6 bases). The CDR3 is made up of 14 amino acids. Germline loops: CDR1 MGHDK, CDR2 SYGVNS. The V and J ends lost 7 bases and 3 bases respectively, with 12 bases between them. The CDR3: CASKRPGDTGELFF. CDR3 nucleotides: TGTGCCAGCAAACGCCCAGGGGACACCGGGGAGCTGTTTTTT.

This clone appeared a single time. The CDR3 DNA reads as TGTGCCATCAGAGGGGACAGCAACAATGAGCAGTTCTTC. Amino acid sequence: CAIRGDSNNEQFF. The chain recombines TRBV10-3 with TRBJ2-1, with 7 bases identical to TRBD1. Trimming at V came to 6 bases and at J to 5 bases, leaving 4 bases not matched to a gene. Per the germline V gene, CDR1 is ENHRY and CDR2 is SYGVKD. The CDR3 runs 13 residues.

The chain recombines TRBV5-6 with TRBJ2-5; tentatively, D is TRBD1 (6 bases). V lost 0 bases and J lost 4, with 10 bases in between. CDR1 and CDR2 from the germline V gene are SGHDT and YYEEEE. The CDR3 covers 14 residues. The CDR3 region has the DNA TGTGCCAGCAGCTTGGTCGGCAGGGGAGAGACCCAGTACTTC. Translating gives CASSLVGRGETQYF. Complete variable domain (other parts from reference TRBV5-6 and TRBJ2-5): DAGVTQSPTHLIKTRGQQVTLRCSPKSGHDTVSWYQQALGQGPQFIFQYYEEEERQRGNFPDRFSGHQFPNYSSELNVNALLLGDSALYLCASSLVGRGETQYFGPGTRLLVL.

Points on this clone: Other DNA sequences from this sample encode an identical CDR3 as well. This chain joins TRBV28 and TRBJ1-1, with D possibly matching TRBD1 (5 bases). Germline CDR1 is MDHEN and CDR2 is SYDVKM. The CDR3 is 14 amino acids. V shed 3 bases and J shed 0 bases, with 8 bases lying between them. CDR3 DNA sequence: TGTGCCAGCAGTTTGGGGGGGTTGAACACTGAAGCTTTCTTT. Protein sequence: CASSLGGLNTEAFF.

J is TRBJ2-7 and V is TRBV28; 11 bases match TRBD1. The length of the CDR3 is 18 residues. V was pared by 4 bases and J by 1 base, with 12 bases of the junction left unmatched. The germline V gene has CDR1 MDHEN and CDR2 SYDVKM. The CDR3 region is CASSSTSRTGGTSYEQYF. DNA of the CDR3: TGTGCCAGCAGTTCTACCTCAAGGACAGGGGGCACATCCTACGAGCAGTACTTC.

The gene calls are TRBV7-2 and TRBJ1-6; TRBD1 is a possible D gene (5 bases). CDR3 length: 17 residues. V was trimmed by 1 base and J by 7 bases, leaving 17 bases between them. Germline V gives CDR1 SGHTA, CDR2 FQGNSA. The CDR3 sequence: CASSLGPWGARNSPLHF. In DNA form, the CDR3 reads TGTGCCAGCAGCTTAGGCCCATGGGGCGCAAGGAATTCACCCCTCCACTTT. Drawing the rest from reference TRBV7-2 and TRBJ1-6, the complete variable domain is GAGVSQSPSNKVTEKGKDVELRCDPISGHTALYWYRQSLGQGLEFLIYFQGNSAPDKSGLPSDRFSAERTGGSVSTLTIQRTQQEDSAVYLCASSLGPWGARNSPLHFGNGTRLTVT.

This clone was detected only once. For the CDR3, the DNA is TGTGCCAGCAGCTTGAGGGACGGGAGAGATACGCAGTATTTT. The encoded protein is CASSLRDGRDTQYF. V gene TRBV7-2 combines with J gene TRBJ2-3, with a possible D match to TRBD2 (6 bases). V was pared by 3 bases and J by 5 bases, with 12 bases between. This CDR3 spans 14 amino acids. Germline V gene sequence: CDR1 SGHTA, CDR2 FQGNSA.

In DNA, the CDR3 is TGTGCCAGCAGCTTAGCCGAGGGCAATGAGCAGTTCTTC. Translated, it gives CASSLAEGNEQFF. This sequence joins TRBV11-3 and TRBJ2-1; perhaps TRBD2 as D (5 bases). The CDR3 covers 13 residues. The germline CDR1 and CDR2 sequences are SGHNT and YENEEA. V lost 1 base and J 6 bases, leaving 7 bases between the germline ends.

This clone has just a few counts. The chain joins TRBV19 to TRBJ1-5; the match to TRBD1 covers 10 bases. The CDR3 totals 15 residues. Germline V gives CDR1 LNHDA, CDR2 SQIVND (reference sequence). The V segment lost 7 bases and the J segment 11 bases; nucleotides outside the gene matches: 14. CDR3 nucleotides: TGTGCCAGTACCCCCTCCGGGACAGGGGATAAGGCCCAGCATTTT. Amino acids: CASTPSGTGDKAQHF.

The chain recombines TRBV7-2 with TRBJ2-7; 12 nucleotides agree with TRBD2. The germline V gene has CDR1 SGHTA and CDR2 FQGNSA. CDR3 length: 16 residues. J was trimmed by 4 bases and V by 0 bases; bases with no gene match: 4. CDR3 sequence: CASSLAWLAGGYEQYF. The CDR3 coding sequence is TGTGCCAGCAGCTTAGCCTGGCTAGCGGGAGGGTACGAGCAGTACTTC.

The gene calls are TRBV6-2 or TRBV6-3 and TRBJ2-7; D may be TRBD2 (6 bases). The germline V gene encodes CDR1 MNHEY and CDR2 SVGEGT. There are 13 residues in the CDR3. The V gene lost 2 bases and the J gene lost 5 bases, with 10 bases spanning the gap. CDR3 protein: CASSYRESNEQYF. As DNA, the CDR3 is TGTGCCAGCAGTTACCGGGAGAGCAACGAGCAGTACTTC.

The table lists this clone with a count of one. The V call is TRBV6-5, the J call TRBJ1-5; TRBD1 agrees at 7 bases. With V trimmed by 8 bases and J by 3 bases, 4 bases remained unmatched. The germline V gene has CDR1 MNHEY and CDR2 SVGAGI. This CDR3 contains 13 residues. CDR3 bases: TGTGCCAGCGGACAGGAGTACAATCAGCCCCAGCATTTT. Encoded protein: CASGQEYNQPQHF.

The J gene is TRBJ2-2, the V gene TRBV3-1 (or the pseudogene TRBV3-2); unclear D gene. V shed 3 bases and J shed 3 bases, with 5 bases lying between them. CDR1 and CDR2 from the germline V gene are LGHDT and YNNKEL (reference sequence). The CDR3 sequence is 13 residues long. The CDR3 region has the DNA TGTGCCAGCAGCCAGAGTCACACCGGGGAGCTGTTTTTT. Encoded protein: CASSQSHTGELFF.

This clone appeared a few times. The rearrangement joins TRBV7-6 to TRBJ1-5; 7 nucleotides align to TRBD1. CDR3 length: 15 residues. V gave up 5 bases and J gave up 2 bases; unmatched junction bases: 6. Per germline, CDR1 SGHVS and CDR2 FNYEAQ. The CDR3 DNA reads TGTGCCAGCAGCCTCGACGACAGGGGCAATCAGCCCCAGCATTTT. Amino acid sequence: CASSLDDRGNQPQHF. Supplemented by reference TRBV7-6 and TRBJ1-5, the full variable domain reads GAGVSQSPRYKVTKRGQDVALRCDPISGHVSLYWYRQALGQGPEFLTYFNYEAQQDKSGLPNDRFSAERPEGSISTLTIQRTEQRDSAMYRCASSLDDRGNQPQHFGDGTRLSIL.

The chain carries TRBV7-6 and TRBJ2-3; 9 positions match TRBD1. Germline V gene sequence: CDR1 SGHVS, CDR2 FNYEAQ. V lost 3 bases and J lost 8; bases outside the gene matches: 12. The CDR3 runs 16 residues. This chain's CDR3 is CASSLGTGGVFGTQYF. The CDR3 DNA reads TGTGCCAGCAGCTTGGGAACAGGGGGCGTTTTCGGTACGCAGTATTTT.

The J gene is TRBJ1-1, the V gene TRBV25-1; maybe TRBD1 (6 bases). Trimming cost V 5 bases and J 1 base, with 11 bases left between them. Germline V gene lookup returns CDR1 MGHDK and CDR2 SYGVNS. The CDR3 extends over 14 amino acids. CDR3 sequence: CASSLQGPNTEAFF. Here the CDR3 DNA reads TGTGCCAGCAGTTTACAGGGTCCGAACACTGAAGCTTTCTTT.

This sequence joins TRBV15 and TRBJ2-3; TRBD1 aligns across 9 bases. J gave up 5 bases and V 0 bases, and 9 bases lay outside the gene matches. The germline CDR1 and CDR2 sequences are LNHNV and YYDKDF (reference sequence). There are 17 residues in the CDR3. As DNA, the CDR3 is TGTGCCACCAGCAGAGATTTCGGGGACAGGGTAGGAGATACGCAGTATTTT. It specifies CATSRDFGDRVGDTQYF.

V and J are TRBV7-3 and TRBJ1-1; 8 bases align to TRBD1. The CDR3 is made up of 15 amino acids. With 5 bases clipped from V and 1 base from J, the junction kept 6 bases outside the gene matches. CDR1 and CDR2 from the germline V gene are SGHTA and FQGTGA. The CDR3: CASSMDRVPNTEAFF. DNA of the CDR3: TGTGCCAGCAGCATGGACAGGGTACCGAACACTGAAGCTTTCTTT.

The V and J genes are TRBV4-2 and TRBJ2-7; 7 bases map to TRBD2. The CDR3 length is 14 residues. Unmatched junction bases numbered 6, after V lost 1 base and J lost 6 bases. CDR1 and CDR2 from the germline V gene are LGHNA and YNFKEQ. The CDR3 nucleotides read TGTGCCAGCAGCCAAGGAGCGCGGGAGCTCGAGCAGTACTTC. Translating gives CASSQGARELEQYF.

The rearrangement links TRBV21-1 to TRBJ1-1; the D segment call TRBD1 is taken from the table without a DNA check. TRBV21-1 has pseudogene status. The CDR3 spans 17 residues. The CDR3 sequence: CASSRNNDRGSTTEAFF. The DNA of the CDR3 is TGTGCCAGCAGCAGAAATAATGACAGGGGTAGTACCACTGAAGCTTTCTTT.

CDR3 loop: CASSNSREQGSSYNSPLHF. DNA for the CDR3: TGTGCCAGCAGCAACAGCAGGGAACAGGGAAGCTCCTATAATTCACCCCTCCACTTT. The chain has TRBV21-1 and TRBJ1-6; the table's D gene call, TRBD1, was not cross checked with the DNA. TRBV21-1 is a pseudogene locus. The CDR3 sequence is 19 residues long.

In nucleotides, the CDR3 is TGTGCCAGCAGTTACTCGGACAGGGGCTACGAGCAGTACTTC. This encodes CASSYSDRGYEQYF. The genes are TRBV6-6 and TRBJ2-7, with TRBD1 identical over 9 bases. V was clipped by 0 bases and J by 3 bases; unmatched bases: 0. The germline V gene encodes CDR1 MNHNY and CDR2 SVGAGI (reference sequence). The CDR3 totals 14 residues.

The CDR3 spells CASSQNPSGPTDTQYF. The CDR3 coding sequence is TGCGCCAGCAGCCAAAACCCTAGCGGGCCCACAGATACGCAGTATTTT. V and J are TRBV4-3 and TRBJ2-3, with TRBD2 matching 8 bases. CDR1 LGHNA and CDR2 YSLEER come from the germline V gene. V gave up 2 bases and J gave up 2 bases; unmatched junction bases: 6. This CDR3 comprises 16 residues.

CDR3 loop: CASSQDHGGRAEDEQFF. CDR3 sequence (DNA): TGCGCCAGCAGCCAAGATCATGGCGGGAGGGCCGAAGATGAGCAGTTCTTC. The chain uses TRBV4-1 and TRBJ2-1, with 9 nucleotides matching TRBD2. The CDR3 totals 17 residues. The V and J ends lost 0 bases and 8 bases, in that order; junction bases with no gene match: 11. Germline assignment: CDR1 MGHRA and CDR2 YSYEKL.

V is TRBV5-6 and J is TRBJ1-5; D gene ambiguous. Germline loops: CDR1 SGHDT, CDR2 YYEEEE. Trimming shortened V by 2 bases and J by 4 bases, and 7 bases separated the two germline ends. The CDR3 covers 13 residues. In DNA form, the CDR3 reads TGTGCCAGCAGCTTCGGTCCGAATCAGCCCCAGCATTTT. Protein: CASSFGPNQPQHF.